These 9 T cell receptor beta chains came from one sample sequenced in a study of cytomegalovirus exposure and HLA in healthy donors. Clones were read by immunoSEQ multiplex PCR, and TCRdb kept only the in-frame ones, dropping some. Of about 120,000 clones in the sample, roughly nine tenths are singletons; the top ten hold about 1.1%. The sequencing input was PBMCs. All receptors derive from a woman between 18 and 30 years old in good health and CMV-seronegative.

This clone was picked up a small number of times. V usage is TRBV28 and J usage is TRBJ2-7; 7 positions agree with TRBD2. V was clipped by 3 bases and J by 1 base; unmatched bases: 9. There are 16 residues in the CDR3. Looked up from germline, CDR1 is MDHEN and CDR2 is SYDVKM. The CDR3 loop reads CASSFSLVGLSYEQYF. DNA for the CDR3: TGTGCCAGCAGTTTCTCACTAGTGGGACTATCCTACGAGCAGTACTTC.

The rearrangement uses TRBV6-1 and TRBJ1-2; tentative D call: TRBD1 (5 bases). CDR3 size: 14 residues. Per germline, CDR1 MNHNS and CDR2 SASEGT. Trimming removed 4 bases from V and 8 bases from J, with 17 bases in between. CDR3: CASSVSGGINGYTF. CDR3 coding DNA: TGTGCCAGCAGTGTTTCGGGGGGTATTAACGGCTACACCTTC.

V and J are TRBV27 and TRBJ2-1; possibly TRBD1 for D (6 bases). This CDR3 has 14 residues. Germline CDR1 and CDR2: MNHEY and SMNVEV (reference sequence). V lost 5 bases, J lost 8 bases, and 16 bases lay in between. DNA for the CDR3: TGTGCCAGCAGTCCCCGGGCAGGGGTCCATGAGCAGTTCTTC. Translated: CASSPRAGVHEQFF.

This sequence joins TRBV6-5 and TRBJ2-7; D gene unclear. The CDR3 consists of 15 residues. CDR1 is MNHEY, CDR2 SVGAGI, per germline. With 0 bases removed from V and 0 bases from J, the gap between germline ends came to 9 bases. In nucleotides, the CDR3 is TGTGCCAGCAGTTACTCGGCAGCGAGCTCCTACGAGCAGTACTTC. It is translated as CASSYSAASSYEQYF.

The CDR3 nucleotides read TGTGCTAGTGGTTTGGCCCTCGGTTCCCAAGAGACCCAGTACTTC. This codes for CASGLALGSQETQYF. The V call is TRBV12-5, the J call TRBJ2-5, with unresolved D. The ends were cut back, 1 base at V and 1 base at J, with 10 bases in the middle. This CDR3 is 15 amino acids long. In germline, CDR1 is LGHNT, CDR2 FRNRAP.

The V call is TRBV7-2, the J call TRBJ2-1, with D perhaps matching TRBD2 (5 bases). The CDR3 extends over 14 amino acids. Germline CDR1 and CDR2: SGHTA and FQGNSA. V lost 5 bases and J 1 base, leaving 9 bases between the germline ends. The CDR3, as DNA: TGTGCCAGCAGCGGAGGTGGATCCTACAATGAGCAGTTCTTC. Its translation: CASSGGGSYNEQFF. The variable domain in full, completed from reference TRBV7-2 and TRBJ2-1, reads GAGVSQSPSNKVTEKGKDVELRCDPISGHTALYWYRQSLGQGLEFLIYFQGNSAPDKSGLPSDRFSAERTGGSVSTLTIQRTQQEDSAVYLCASSGGGSYNEQFFGPGTRLTVL.

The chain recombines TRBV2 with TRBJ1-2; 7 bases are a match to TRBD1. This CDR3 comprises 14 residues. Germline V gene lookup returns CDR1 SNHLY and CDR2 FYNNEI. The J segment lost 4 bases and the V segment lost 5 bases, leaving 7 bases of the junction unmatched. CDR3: CASSRETGSYGYTF. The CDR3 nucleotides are TGTGCCAGCAGTCGCGAGACAGGGAGCTATGGCTACACCTTC.

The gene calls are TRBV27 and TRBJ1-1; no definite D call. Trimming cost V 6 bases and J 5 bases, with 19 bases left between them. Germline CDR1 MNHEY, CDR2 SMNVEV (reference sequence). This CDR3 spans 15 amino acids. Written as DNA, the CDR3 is TGTGCCAGCAGAAGGTCAGGATTCCGAAGGACTGAAGCTTTCTTT. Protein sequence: CASRRSGFRRTEAFF.

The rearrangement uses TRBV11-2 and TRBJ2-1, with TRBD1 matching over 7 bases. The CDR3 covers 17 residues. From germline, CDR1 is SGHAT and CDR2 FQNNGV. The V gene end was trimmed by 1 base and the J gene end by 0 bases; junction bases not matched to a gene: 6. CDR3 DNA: TGTGCCAGCAGCTTAGGGAAGGGGGCCAGCTCCTACAATGAGCAGTTCTTC. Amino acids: CASSLGKGASSYNEQFF. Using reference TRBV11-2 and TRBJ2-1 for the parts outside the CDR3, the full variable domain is EAGVAQSPRYKIIEKRQSVAFWCNPISGHATLYWYQQILGQGPKLLIQFQNNGVVDDSQLPKDRFSAERLKGVDSTLKIQPAKLEDSAVYLCASSLGKGASSYNEQFFGPGTRLTVL.